Shown below are 22 T cell receptor beta chains from a single sample sequenced in a study of CD8 T cells in ankylosing spondylitis. Overall study findings and caveats: A TCR beta motif of several highly homologous variants seemed to mark ankylosing spondylitis blood.

TCRdb re-derived calls from the 5' RACE reads in MiXCR, one entry per CDR3 protein. In the table there are about 340,000 distinct CDR3 sequences, less than 9.5% of which are singletons. These receptors are not linked to any known antigen. The sample consisted of blood, either unsorted or a sorted T cell fraction (not recorded which). The source of these receptors is a male donor with ankylosing spondylitis.

The chain couples TRBV14 to TRBJ2-3, with D hard to call. The V and J ends lost 4 bases and 4 bases respectively, with 18 bases between them. Per the germline V gene, CDR1 is SGHDN and CDR2 is FVKESK. CDR3 length: 16 amino acids. The CDR3 here is CASSREVRSDADTQYF. The DNA of the CDR3 is TGTGCCAGCAGCCGAGAAGTCCGATCGGACGCAGATACGCAGTATTTT.

In its sample, this clonotype was seen a few times. The V call is TRBV25-1, the J call TRBJ1-1, with D maybe TRBD1 (5 bases). In germline, CDR1 is MGHDK, CDR2 SYGVNS. The CDR3 is made up of 15 amino acids. V gave up 8 bases and J gave up 4 bases, with 20 bases separating them. The CDR3 DNA reads as TGTGCCAGCGACCCCTCGGGCCAGGGTGTCACTGAAGCTTTCTTT. This gives the protein CASDPSGQGVTEAFF. Complete variable domain (other parts from reference TRBV25-1 and TRBJ1-1): EADIYQTPRYLVIGTGKKITLECSQTMGHDKMYWYQQDPGMELHLIHYSYGVNSTEKGDLSSESTVSRIRTEHFPLTLESARPSHTSQYLCASDPSGQGVTEAFFGQGTRLTVV.

This clonotype has a count of ten or more. The rearrangement links TRBV29-1 to TRBJ2-5; perhaps TRBD1 as D (6 bases). Trimming removed 0 bases from V and 4 bases from J, with 12 bases in between. This CDR3 has 14 residues. CDR1 is SQVTM, CDR2 ANQGSEA, per germline. CDR3 residues: CSVEEAGVGETQYF. In nucleotides, the CDR3 is TGCAGCGTTGAAGAGGCAGGGGTGGGAGAGACCCAGTACTTC.

The chain is built from TRBV4-1 and TRBJ1-2; weak D call: TRBD1 (6 bases). CDR3 size: 14 residues. V shed 2 bases and J shed 3 bases, with 10 bases lying between them. Per the germline V gene, CDR1 is MGHRA and CDR2 is YSYEKL. This CDR3 reads CASSQPRGDYGYTF. Written as DNA, the CDR3 is TGCGCCAGCAGCCAACCCAGGGGTGACTATGGCTACACCTTC.

CDR3 nucleotides: TGCAGTGCTAGTCGGACAGGGGGTAATGAGCAGTTCTTC. Encoded protein: CSASRTGGNEQFF. V and J are TRBV20-1 and TRBJ2-1; 10 nucleotides match TRBD1. The V gene end was trimmed by 3 bases and the J gene end by 7 bases; junction bases not matched to a gene: 3. The CDR3 is 13 residues long. Germline CDR1 and CDR2: DFQATT and SNEGSKA (reference sequence).

The chain employs TRBV6-2 or TRBV6-3 and TRBJ2-1; D is undetermined. V lost 6 bases and J 9 bases, leaving 9 bases between the germline ends. CDR1 is MNHEY and CDR2 is SVGEGT in the germline V gene. The CDR3 is 11 amino acids. The CDR3 DNA is TGTGCCAGCAGCTCAGGTGCTGAGCAGTTCTTC. This translates into CASSSGAEQFF.

This clonotype was found many times. The V and J genes are TRBV20-1 and TRBJ2-1, with 11 bases identical to TRBD1. V trimming: 6 bases; J trimming: 4 bases; junction bases outside the gene matches: 5. The germline V gene has CDR1 DFQATT and CDR2 SNEGSKA (reference sequence). The CDR3 spans 14 residues. The CDR3, as DNA: TGCAGTGCACCGGGACAGGGGGATTACAATGAGCAGTTCTTC. Translating gives CSAPGQGDYNEQFF.

This clonotype has a handful of counts. The V and J genes are TRBV28 and TRBJ2-1; TRBD2 aligns across 7 bases. The CDR3 length is 11 residues. V lost 8 bases to trimming and J lost 9 bases; unmatched junction nucleotides: 4. Germline CDR1 MDHEN, CDR2 SYDVKM. The CDR3 loop is CASRREFEQFF. The CDR3 DNA sequence: TGTGCCAGCCGGCGGGAGTTTGAGCAGTTCTTC.

The chain combines TRBV3-1 with TRBJ2-1; 9 bases map to TRBD2. Losses at the gene ends were 0 bases for V and 14 bases for J; bases not matched to a gene: 11. This CDR3 is built from 15 residues. The germline gives CDR1 LGHDT, CDR2 YNNKEL (reference sequence). The CDR3 protein is CASSQDEPSGTSEFF. Here the CDR3 DNA reads TGTGCCAGCAGCCAAGATGAGCCTAGCGGGACCTCGGAGTTCTTC.

This clonotype was counted at least ten times. The rearrangement links TRBV12-5 to TRBJ1-2; perhaps TRBD1 as D (6 bases). Germline lookup yields CDR1 LGHNT and CDR2 FRNRAP. This CDR3 comprises 14 residues. Trimming removed 4 bases at V and 1 base at J, with 10 bases between. CDR3 amino acids: CASGSGRGNYGYTF. The CDR3 DNA sequence: TGTGCTAGTGGTTCCGGCAGGGGTAACTATGGCTACACCTTC.

The V and J genes are TRBV5-5 and TRBJ2-3; D is unresolved. V lost 4 bases to trimming and J lost 10 bases, with 13 bases between them. CDR3 length equals 12 residues. Germline CDR1 SGHKS, CDR2 YYEKEE (reference sequence). CDR3 region: CASSDGLLPQYF. Here the CDR3 DNA reads TGTGCCAGCAGCGACGGATTGCTTCCGCAGTATTTT.

This clonotype was picked up many times. This chain connects TRBV7-3 to TRBJ2-2; D not certain. Trimming pared 5 bases from V and 3 bases from J, leaving 7 bases between. Per the germline V gene, CDR1 is SGHTA and CDR2 is FQGTGA. CDR3 length equals 13 residues. The CDR3 loop is CASSNDHTGELFF. The CDR3 bases are TGTGCCAGCAGCAACGATCACACCGGGGAGCTGTTTTTT.

This clonotype appeared many times. J is TRBJ2-1 and V is TRBV27; TRBD2 agrees at 10 bases. The CDR3 totals 17 residues. V gave up 7 bases and J gave up 4 bases; unmatched junction bases: 13. In germline, CDR1 is MNHEY, CDR2 SMNVEV (reference sequence). The CDR3 DNA sequence: TGTGCCAGCAAGCGGTGGTTAGCGGGAGGCCAATACAATGAGCAGTTCTTC. Its protein product is CASKRWLAGGQYNEQFF.

The chain is built from TRBV20-1 and TRBJ2-4, with 7 bases that match TRBD1. This CDR3 is built from 14 residues. Germline-derived CDR1 and CDR2 are DFQATT and SNEGSKA (reference sequence). V lost 3 bases and J lost 1; bases outside the gene matches: 3. This CDR3 reads CSARRGQAKNIQYF. The CDR3 DNA reads TGCAGTGCTAGGAGGGGACAGGCCAAAAACATTCAGTACTTC.

This clonotype appeared a few times. The rearrangement links TRBV6-5 to TRBJ2-7; D might be TRBD2 (6 bases). Trimming left V 2 bases short and J 4 bases short, with 12 bases between. Germline values: CDR1 MNHEY, CDR2 SVGAGI. This CDR3 region has 14 residues. This CDR3 is CASSYVGSGYEQYF. CDR3 DNA: TGTGCCAGCAGTTACGTCGGCAGCGGGTACGAGCAGTACTTC.

The table lists this clonotype with a few counts. The genes are TRBV7-9 and TRBJ2-7; D is unclear. The CDR3 length is 14 residues. The germline V and J ends were trimmed by 1 base and 3 bases, with 10 bases remaining between them. Germline V lookup: CDR1 SEHNR, CDR2 FQNEAQ (reference sequence). CDR3 coding DNA: TGTGCCAGCAGCTTAGGTCGGGCCGACTACGAGCAGTACTTC. Amino acids: CASSLGRADYEQYF.

On this clonotype: The germline gene is not matched at one end of the junction; a read error may be the cause. The chain uses TRBV29-1 and TRBJ2-5, with D unresolved. Looked up from germline, CDR1 is SQVTM and CDR2 is ANQGSEA. CDR3 length: 11 amino acids. CDR3 sequence reads: CSVEVSETQYF. Here the CDR3 DNA reads TGCAGCGTCGAAGTCAGCGAGACCCAGTACTTC.

A note on this clonotype: A clone one base away is much larger, so this may be a read error. The conserved closing phenylalanine or tryptophan is absent in this CDR3, likely reflecting a read error. The chain employs TRBV7-8 and TRBJ2-1, with D tentatively TRBD2 (5 bases). V was pared by 8 bases and J by 5 bases, with 10 bases between. Germline CDR1 is SGHVS and CDR2 is FQNEAQ. This CDR3 has 12 amino acids. As DNA, the CDR3 is TGTGCCAGCGGCGGGCACCACAATGAGCAGTTCTTA. As protein: CASGGHHNEQFL.

The chain joins TRBV5-6 to TRBJ2-2; 9 bases match TRBD1. J was trimmed by 7 bases and V by 3 bases; bases with no gene match: 4. The CDR3 consists of 14 residues. Germline V lookup: CDR1 SGHDT, CDR2 YYEEEE. CDR3 sequence (DNA): TGTGCCAGCAGCTGGGACAGGGATATCGGGGAGCTGTTTTTT. It yields the protein CASSWDRDIGELFF.

The chain joins TRBV12-3 or TRBV12-4 to TRBJ2-1, with 7 bases matching TRBD2. The ends lost 6 bases at V and 2 bases at J; junction bases unmatched: 7. CDR3 length: 15 residues. The DNA for the CDR3 is TGTGCCAGCAGCCGGGACTACCGAGCCTACAATGAGCAGTTCTTC. It yields the protein CASSRDYRAYNEQFF.

This chain joins TRBV29-1 and TRBJ1-1; 9 positions match TRBD1. Germline assignment: CDR1 SQVTM and CDR2 ANQGSEA. V lost 7 bases to trimming and J lost 4 bases; unmatched junction nucleotides: 4. The CDR3 extends over 12 amino acids. The CDR3 loop is CSGDRAGTEAFF. As DNA, the CDR3 is TGCAGCGGGGACAGGGCAGGCACTGAAGCTTTCTTT.

The chain couples TRBV6-1 to TRBJ1-2; D call uncertain. Trimming left V 1 base short and J 4 bases short, with 25 bases between. The CDR3 spans 19 residues. CDR1 and CDR2 from the germline V gene are MNHNS and SASEGT. CDR3 DNA sequence: TGTGCCAGCAGTGAAGTCAGCGGACCCAGGAGTTTGAGGATCTATGGCTACACCTTC. Translating it yields CASSEVSGPRSLRIYGYTF.